This T cell receptor beta chain was sequenced for a study of monozygotic twins with inflammatory bowel disease. Of note for this clonotype: Its target is not known.

Study observations and caveats: No discrimination was achieved between different T cell subtypes.

The CDR3 loop spans 11 amino acids. CDR1 is SQVTM, CDR2 ANQGSEA, per germline. Added by template switching were UMIs that each held a 6-nucleotide sample barcode. One entry per CDR3 protein, without DNA, is what TCRdb gives after re-calling the 5' RACE reads. The ten most abundant clones cover around 2.4% of a sample with around 450,000 distinct CDR3 sequences. Sequencing input: blood. The TCR comes from a human donor with ulcerative colitis or Crohn's disease, or a healthy co-twin of an affected twin (not recorded which). The J gene is TRBJ2-1, the V gene TRBV29-1. CDR3 region: CSVDTYNEQFF.